The 20 T cell receptor beta chains in this list originate from one sample, sequenced in a study of T cells in Graves' hyperthyroidism and ophthalmopathy (dated by TCRdb to the late 2010s). The library was generated by multiplex PCR. The reads were generated on an Illumina HiSeq 2000. Amplification of TCR beta CDR3 regions was carried out from RNA transcripts. A first-round RT-PCR of the TCR CDR3 used the HTBI primer set with the Qiagen OneStep RT-PCR kit. TCRdb's own reprocessing of the public reads used fastp at Q25 and MiXCR and kept productive beta chains. For every CDR3 protein sequence, its rows merge into one entry that carries the most common genes and DNA. This sample holds 200,000 to 300,000 distinct CDR3 sequences; almost 25% were observed only once. The top ten hold about a third of the sample. Sequenced input: blood. Source of these receptors: a woman aged 40 to 50 with Graves' ophthalmopathy.

The rearrangement links TRBV3-1 to TRBJ1-1; possibly TRBD1 for D (5 bases). Germline V gene lookup returns CDR1 LGHDT and CDR2 YNNKEL (reference sequence). V lost 3 bases and J 8 bases, leaving 13 bases between the germline ends. This CDR3 has 13 residues. The DNA for the CDR3 is TGTGCCAGCAGCCATACCAACGGGGCAGAAGCTTTCTTT. It specifies CASSHTNGAEAFF.

V is TRBV10-3 and J is TRBJ2-2, with 9 bases identical to TRBD2. CDR1 and CDR2 from the germline V gene are ENHRY and SYGVKD. Trimming removed 4 bases from V and 6 bases from J; junction bases left unmatched: 6. This CDR3 comprises 15 residues. CDR3 amino acids: CAISVKRGESGELFF. DNA of the CDR3: TGTGCCATCAGTGTCAAGCGGGGGGAATCCGGGGAGCTGTTTTTT.

This clonotype was seen a single time. The rearrangement links TRBV2 to TRBJ2-7, with TRBD1 as a possible D gene (6 bases). V lost 4 bases and J lost 7, with 20 bases in between. The CDR3 loop spans 15 amino acids. Germline CDR1 and CDR2: SNHLY and FYNNEI. The CDR3 nucleotides read TGTGCCAGCAGTGCAACAGGGCAAGAGAGGAGGGAGCAGTACTTC. Protein: CASSATGQERREQYF.

The gene calls are TRBV19 and TRBJ2-2; 9 nucleotides align to TRBD1. The V gene's germline CDR1 is LNHDA and CDR2 SQIVND (reference sequence). The CDR3 sequence is 16 residues long. V lost 5 bases to trimming and J lost 7 bases; unmatched junction nucleotides: 11. The CDR3 region is CASSLTPGQGFGELFF. In nucleotides, the CDR3 is TGTGCCAGTAGTTTAACACCGGGACAGGGTTTCGGGGAGCTGTTTTTT.

At least ten counts were recorded for this clonotype. The chain carries TRBV2 and TRBJ2-5; 8 nucleotides line up with TRBD1. Germline CDR1 SNHLY, CDR2 FYNNEI. The junction had 8 bases not matched to a gene; V was cut back by 3 bases and J by 5 bases. This CDR3 is 15 amino acids long. In nucleotides, the CDR3 is TGTGCCAGCAGTGATCGGACAGGGTGGACGGAGACCCAGTACTTC. The encoded protein is CASSDRTGWTETQYF. Based on the CDR3 plus reference TRBV2 and TRBJ2-5, the full variable domain is EPEVTQTPSHQVTQMGQEVILRCVPISNHLYFYWYRQILGQKVEFLVSFYNNEISEKSEIFDDQFSVERPDGSNFTLKIRSTKLEDSAMYFCASSDRTGWTETQYFGPGTRLLVL.

This clonotype was observed at least ten times. This chain links TRBV28 with TRBJ2-7; 11 nucleotides match TRBD1. From germline, CDR1 is MDHEN and CDR2 SYDVKM. Unmatched junction bases numbered 8, after V lost 8 bases and J lost 5 bases. This CDR3 is built from 14 residues. CDR3 bases: TGTGCCAGCGCAACTGGACAGGGGGCTAACGAGCAGTACTTC. This codes for CASATGQGANEQYF.

This clonotype was detected many times. The chain links TRBV12-3 or TRBV12-4 to TRBJ2-7; a weak D match, TRBD1 (5 bases). Trimming cost V 5 bases and J 2 bases, with 10 bases left between them. The CDR3 has 13 residues. The CDR3 loop is CASSITGTYEQYF. The CDR3 nucleotides are TGTGCCAGCAGTATTACAGGTACCTACGAGCAGTACTTC.

This clonotype was observed many times. The chain joins TRBV29-1 to TRBJ1-1; 10 bases agree with TRBD1. CDR3 length equals 14 residues. The V gene end was trimmed by 6 bases and the J gene end by 1 base; junction bases not matched to a gene: 5. Per the germline V gene, CDR1 is SQVTM and CDR2 is ANQGSEA. CDR3 amino acids: CSVLTGGWNTEAFF. CDR3 in DNA: TGCAGCGTCCTGACAGGGGGCTGGAACACTGAAGCTTTCTTT. Using reference TRBV29-1 and TRBJ1-1 for the parts outside the CDR3, the full variable domain is SAVISQKPSRDICQRGTSLTIQCQVDSQVTMMFWYRQQPGQSLTLIATANQGSEATYESGFVIDKFPISRPNLTFSTLTVSNMSPEDSSIYLCSVLTGGWNTEAFFGQGTRLTVV.

This clonotype was counted at least ten times. This sequence joins TRBV20-1 and TRBJ2-1; D not certain. V was shortened by 1 base and J by 4 bases, with 17 bases between the two germline ends. Germline assignment: CDR1 DFQATT and CDR2 SNEGSKA (reference sequence). The CDR3 extends over 16 amino acids. CDR3 nucleotide sequence: TGCAGTGCTAGAGGTCGAGGCCCCCTTATTTACAATGAGCAGTTCTTC. This encodes CSARGRGPLIYNEQFF.

There are many counts of this clonotype. V and J are TRBV6-5 and TRBJ2-2; 7 bases align to TRBD1. V was clipped by 0 bases and J by 3 bases; unmatched bases: 1. The CDR3 is 15 residues long. Germline V gene data show CDR1 as MNHEY and CDR2 as SVGAGI. The CDR3 loop reads CASSYSTGHTGELFF. The CDR3 DNA reads as TGTGCCAGCAGTTACTCGACAGGGCACACCGGGGAGCTGTTTTTT.

This clonotype came up many times. This sequence joins TRBV6-1 and TRBJ1-1; D is unclear. V was pared by 6 bases and J by 8 bases, with 13 bases between. Germline CDR1 is MNHNS and CDR2 is SASEGT. CDR3 length equals 12 residues. CDR3 protein: CASRDFKGEAFF. In DNA form, the CDR3 reads TGTGCCAGCAGGGACTTTAAGGGAGAAGCTTTCTTT.

This clonotype was observed at least ten times. The chain is built from TRBV2 and TRBJ2-7, with D tentatively TRBD1 (6 bases). Germline lookup yields CDR1 SNHLY and CDR2 FYNNEI. V lost 8 bases and J lost 2, with 19 bases in between. The CDR3 has 15 residues. The CDR3, as DNA: TGTGCCAGCTTAGGTCCGGGGACACCGGCCTACGAGCAGTACTTC. This codes for CASLGPGTPAYEQYF. The entire variable domain, with the rest obtained from reference TRBV2 and TRBJ2-7, is as follows: EPEVTQTPSHQVTQMGQEVILRCVPISNHLYFYWYRQILGQKVEFLVSFYNNEISEKSEIFDDQFSVERPDGSNFTLKIRSTKLEDSAMYFCASLGPGTPAYEQYFGPGTRLTVT.

This clonotype was counted many times. The chain joins TRBV10-3 to TRBJ2-7; TRBD1 is a possible D gene (6 bases). Germline V gives CDR1 ENHRY, CDR2 SYGVKD. Trimming took off 6 bases at V and 2 bases at J, with 14 bases between the two ends. CDR3 length: 14 amino acids. Here the CDR3 DNA reads TGTGCCATCAGAGCAGGGGCCCTTACCTACGAGCAGTACTTC. It codes for CAIRAGALTYEQYF.

This clonotype has a count of ten or more. The gene calls are TRBV28 and TRBJ2-7; 7 bases match TRBD2. The V gene end was trimmed by 3 bases and the J gene end by 2 bases; junction bases not matched to a gene: 4. The CDR3 is made up of 14 amino acids. Germline-derived CDR1 and CDR2 are MDHEN and SYDVKM. CDR3 sequence: CASSFPGLAYEQYF. In nucleotides, the CDR3 is TGTGCCAGCAGTTTTCCCGGACTAGCCTACGAGCAGTACTTC.

At least ten counts were recorded for this clonotype. The chain employs TRBV18 and TRBJ1-1; 11 bases line up with TRBD1. Germline V gene lookup returns CDR1 KGHSH and CDR2 LQKENI. Trimming cost V 3 bases and J 1 base; bases outside gene matches: 4. The CDR3 sequence is 16 residues long. CDR3 amino acids: CASSPGQGAWNTEAFF. The CDR3 DNA sequence: TGTGCCAGCTCACCCGGACAGGGGGCTTGGAACACTGAAGCTTTCTTT.

This clonotype appeared many times. The genes are TRBV6-2 or TRBV6-3 and TRBJ2-7; D uncertain. The CDR3 is 17 residues long. Between the trimmed V and J ends, which lost 2 bases and 0 bases, there was a span of 17 bases. Per the germline V gene, CDR1 is MNHEY and CDR2 is SVGEGT. CDR3 sequence: CASSYGPSEWSSYEQYF. The CDR3 DNA follows: TGTGCCAGCAGTTACGGGCCTTCGGAGTGGAGCTCCTACGAGCAGTACTTC.

This clonotype appeared many times. This rearrangement joins TRBV10-2 to TRBJ1-1, with no clear D. V shed 3 bases and J shed 5 bases, with 10 bases lying between them. CDR1 is WSHSY, CDR2 SAAADI, per germline. The CDR3 has 13 amino acids. The CDR3 protein is CASSDNGKTEAFF. In nucleotides, the CDR3 is TGCGCCAGCAGTGACAATGGGAAGACTGAAGCTTTCTTT.

This clonotype was counted many times. This sequence joins TRBV11-2 and TRBJ2-2; maybe TRBD2 (5 bases). This CDR3 is 17 amino acids long. V lost 2 bases and J lost 6, with 19 bases in between. Germline V CDR1 and CDR2: SGHAT, FQNNGV. DNA for the CDR3: TGTGCCAGCAGCTTAATGGTTGGAGGAAGGCATTCCGGGGAGCTGTTTTTT. Residues: CASSLMVGGRHSGELFF.

This clonotype has only a few counts. V gene TRBV2 combines with J gene TRBJ1-3; no firm D call. CDR3 length equals 14 residues. Germline V lookup: CDR1 SNHLY, CDR2 FYNNEI. V shed 2 bases and J shed 6 bases, with 11 bases lying between them. In nucleotides, the CDR3 is TGTGCCAGCAGTGAATGGGGTGCGCAAAACACCATATATTTT. It specifies CASSEWGAQNTIYF.

This clonotype was counted only a few times. The genes are TRBV3-1 and TRBJ1-3; 7 bases map to TRBD1. The CDR3 runs to 14 residues. Per germline, CDR1 LGHDT and CDR2 YNNKEL (reference sequence). The J segment lost 4 bases and the V segment lost 6 bases, leaving 6 bases of the junction unmatched. CDR3 loop: CASRRQGRGNTIYF. CDR3 sequence (DNA): TGTGCCAGCAGACGACAGGGCCGCGGAAACACCATATATTTT.